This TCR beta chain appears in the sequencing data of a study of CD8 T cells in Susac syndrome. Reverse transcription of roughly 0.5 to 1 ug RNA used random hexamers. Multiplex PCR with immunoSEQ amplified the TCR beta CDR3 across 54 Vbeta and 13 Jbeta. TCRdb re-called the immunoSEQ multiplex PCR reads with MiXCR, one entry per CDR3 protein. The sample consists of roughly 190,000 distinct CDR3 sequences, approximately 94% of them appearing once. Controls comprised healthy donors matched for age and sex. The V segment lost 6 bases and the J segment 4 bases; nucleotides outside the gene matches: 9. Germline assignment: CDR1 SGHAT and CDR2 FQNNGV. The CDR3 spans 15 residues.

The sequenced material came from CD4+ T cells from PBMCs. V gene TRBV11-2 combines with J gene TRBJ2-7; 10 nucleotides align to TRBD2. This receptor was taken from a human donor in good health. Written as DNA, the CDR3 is TGTGCCAGCAGAAAAGGACTAGCGGCACCGTACGAGCAGTACTTC. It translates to CASRKGLAAPYEQYF. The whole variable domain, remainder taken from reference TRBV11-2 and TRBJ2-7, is EAGVAQSPRYKIIEKRQSVAFWCNPISGHATLYWYQQILGQGPKLLIQFQNNGVVDDSQLPKDRFSAERLKGVDSTLKIQPAKLEDSAVYLCASRKGLAAPYEQYFGPGTRLTVT.